The entry below gives a single T cell receptor beta chain sequence along with its context. This entry comes from a study of cytomegalovirus exposure and HLA in healthy donors. Study as a whole: Inside one of the first data releases sat around 80 million unique TCRs taken from HLA-typed donors.

The CDR3 is made up of 13 amino acids. Germline V gives CDR1 SQVTM, CDR2 ANQGSEA. V dropped 4 bases and J dropped 2 bases, with 11 bases sitting between them. The PCR had 60 Vbeta and 13 Jbeta primers. The repertoire was sequenced with immunoSEQ multiplex PCR; TCRdb's copy has only in-frame clones and lacks some. The table shows roughly 170,000 clones, with approximately 80% occurring only once. This chain links TRBV29-1 with TRBJ1-1; D remains unclear. The clonotype comes from a girl aged 2 to 9 in good health and CMV-seropositive. The material sequenced was PBMCs. CDR3 protein: CSVAPVLNTEAFF. The CDR3 region has the DNA TGCAGCGTTGCCCCGGTCCTCAACACTGAAGCTTTCTTT.